This T cell receptor (beta chain) was recovered during a study of blood T cells in healthy people across ages. Study-level findings and limits: Diversity of TCR beta per million T cells declined in a roughly linear way with age.

The second PCR ran about 6 to 12 cycles with a sample-barcoded 5' primer and J-beta primers. At least 3 million CDR3-containing paired-end reads were obtained per sample. TCRdb reprocessed the 5' RACE reads via MiXCR and lists one record per CDR3 protein. The sample carries 650,000 to 700,000 distinct CDR3 sequences, approximately 52% recorded once. This clonotype has at least ten counts. What it recognizes is unknown. The V segment lost 3 bases and the J segment 6 bases; nucleotides outside the gene matches: 8. From germline, CDR1 is SGHKS and CDR2 YYEKEE (reference sequence). CDR3 length equals 15 residues.

The clonotype was recovered from a woman of 80 years or more in good health. The sample consisted of blood. The chain uses TRBV5-5 and TRBJ2-1, with TRBD2 identical over 8 bases. The CDR3 nucleotides are TGTGCCAGCAGCTCCGGCTGGGCGGGAGGCAATGAGCAGTTCTTC. Its protein product is CASSSGWAGGNEQFF.